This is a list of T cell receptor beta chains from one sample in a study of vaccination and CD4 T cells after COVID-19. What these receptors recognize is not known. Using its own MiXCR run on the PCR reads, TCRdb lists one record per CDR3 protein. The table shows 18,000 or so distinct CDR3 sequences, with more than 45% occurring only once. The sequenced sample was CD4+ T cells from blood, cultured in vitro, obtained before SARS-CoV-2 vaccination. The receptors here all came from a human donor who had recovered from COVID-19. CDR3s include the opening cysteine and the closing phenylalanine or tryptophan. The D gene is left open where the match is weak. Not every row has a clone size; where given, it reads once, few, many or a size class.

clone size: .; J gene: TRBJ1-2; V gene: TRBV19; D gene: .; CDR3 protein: CTSSMAPRGSNYGYTF; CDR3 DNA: TGTACCAGTAGTATGGCACCGAGGGGATCTAACTATGGCTACACCTTC
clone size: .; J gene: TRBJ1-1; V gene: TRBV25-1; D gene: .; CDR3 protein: CASSPGVTEAFF; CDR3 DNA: TGTGCCAGCTCCCCCGGGGTCACTGAAGCTTTCTTT
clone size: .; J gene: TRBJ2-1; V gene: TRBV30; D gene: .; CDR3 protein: CAWSAGGYNEQFF; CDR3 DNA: TGTGCCTGGAGCGCAGGGGGGTACAATGAGCAGTTCTTC
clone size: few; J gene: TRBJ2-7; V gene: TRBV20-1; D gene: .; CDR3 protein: CSARGEVGSTYEQYF; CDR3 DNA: TGCAGTGCTAGAGGTGAGGTAGGCAGTACCTACGAGCAGTACTTC
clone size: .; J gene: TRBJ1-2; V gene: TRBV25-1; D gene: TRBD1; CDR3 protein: CASSPGTAIGYTF; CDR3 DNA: TGTGCCAGCAGTCCCGGGACAGCAATTGGCTACACCTTC
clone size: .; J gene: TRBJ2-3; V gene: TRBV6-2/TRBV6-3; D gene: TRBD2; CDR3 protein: CASSRYILSGRGTDTQYF; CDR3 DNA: TGTGCCAGCAGCCGCTATATCCTCAGCGGGAGGGGCACAGATACGCAGTATTTT
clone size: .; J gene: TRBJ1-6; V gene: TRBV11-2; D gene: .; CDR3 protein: CASSSVGGWNSPLHF; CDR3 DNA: TGTGCCAGCAGCTCAGTAGGGGGGTGGAATTCACCCCTCCACTTT
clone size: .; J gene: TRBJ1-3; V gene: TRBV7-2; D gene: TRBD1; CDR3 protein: CASSGQGGSGNTIYF; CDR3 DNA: TGCGCCAGCAGCGGACAGGGGGGCTCTGGAAACACCATATATTTT
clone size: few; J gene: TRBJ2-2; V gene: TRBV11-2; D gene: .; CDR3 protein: CASSLVSSPGTGELFF; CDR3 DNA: TGTGCCAGCAGCTTAGTATCCTCCCCGGGGACCGGGGAGCTGTTTTTT
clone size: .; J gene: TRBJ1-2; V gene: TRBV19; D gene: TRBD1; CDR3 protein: CASSIDRWAGGDGYTF; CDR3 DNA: TGTGCCAGTAGTATAGATCGCTGGGCAGGGGGCGATGGCTACACCTTC
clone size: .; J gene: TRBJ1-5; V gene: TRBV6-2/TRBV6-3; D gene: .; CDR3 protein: CASTQAAGNKPQHF; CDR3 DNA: TGTGCCAGCACTCAGGCCGCAGGGAACAAACCCCAGCATTTT
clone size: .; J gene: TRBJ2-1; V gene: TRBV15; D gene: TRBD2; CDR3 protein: CATSRVSGSPGDEQFF; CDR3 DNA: TGTGCCACCAGCAGAGTGAGCGGGAGCCCCGGGGATGAGCAGTTCTTC
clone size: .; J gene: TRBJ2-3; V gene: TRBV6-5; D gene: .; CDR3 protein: CASSSRVDGTDTQYF; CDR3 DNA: TGTGCCAGCAGTTCTCGGGTCGATGGGACAGATACGCAGTATTTT
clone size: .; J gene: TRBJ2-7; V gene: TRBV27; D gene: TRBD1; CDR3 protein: CASSIRQGIGYEQYF; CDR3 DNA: TGTGCCAGCAGTATCCGACAGGGGATAGGGTACGAGCAGTACTTC
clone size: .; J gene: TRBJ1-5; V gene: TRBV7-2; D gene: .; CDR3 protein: CASSLNRVGQPQHF; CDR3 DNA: TGTGCCAGCAGCTTAAACAGGGTGGGACAGCCCCAGCATTTT
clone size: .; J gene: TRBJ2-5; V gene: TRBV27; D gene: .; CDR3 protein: CASMSSGGPGATQYF; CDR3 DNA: TGTGCCAGCATGTCATCAGGGGGGCCCGGAGCGACCCAGTACTTC
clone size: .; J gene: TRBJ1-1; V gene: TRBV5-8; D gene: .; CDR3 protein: CASSLLTGVAEAFF; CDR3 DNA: TGTGCCAGCAGCTTGTTGACGGGAGTTGCTGAAGCTTTCTTT
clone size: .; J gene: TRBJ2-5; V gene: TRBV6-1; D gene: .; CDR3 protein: CASSPRFPQYF; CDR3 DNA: TGTGCCAGCAGTCCCCGTTTTCCCCAGTACTTC
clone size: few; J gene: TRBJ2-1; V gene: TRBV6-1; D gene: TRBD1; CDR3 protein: CASSVGTVNNEQFF; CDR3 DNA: TGTGCCAGCAGTGTGGGGACAGTGAACAATGAGCAGTTCTTC
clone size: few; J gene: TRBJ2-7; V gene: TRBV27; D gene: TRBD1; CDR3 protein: CASRRTGVHEQYF; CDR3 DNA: TGTGCCAGCAGACGGACAGGGGTCCACGAGCAGTACTTC
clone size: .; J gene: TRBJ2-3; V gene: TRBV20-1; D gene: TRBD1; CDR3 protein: CSAKDEDRPSTDTQYF; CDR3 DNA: TGCAGTGCTAAAGATGAGGACAGGCCTAGCACAGATACGCAGTATTTT
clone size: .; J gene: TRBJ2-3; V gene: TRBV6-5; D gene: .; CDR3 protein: CASSYGGSTSTDTQYF; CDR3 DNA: TGTGCCAGCAGTTACGGGGGCTCGACTAGCACAGATACGCAGTATTTT
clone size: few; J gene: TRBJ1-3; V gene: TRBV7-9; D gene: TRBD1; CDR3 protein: CASSPGPGTGNGNTIYF; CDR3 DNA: TGTGCCAGCAGCCCAGGTCCCGGGACAGGGAATGGAAACACCATATATTTT
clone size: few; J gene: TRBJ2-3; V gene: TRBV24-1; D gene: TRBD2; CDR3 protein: CATSDVSGTTGDTQYF; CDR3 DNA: TGTGCCACCAGTGATGTATCCGGGACTACGGGAGATACGCAGTATTTT
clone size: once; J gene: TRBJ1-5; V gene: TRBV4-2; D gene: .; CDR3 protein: CASSQDTGPQPQHF; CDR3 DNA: TGTGCCAGCAGCCAAGATACCGGACCTCAGCCCCAGCATTTT
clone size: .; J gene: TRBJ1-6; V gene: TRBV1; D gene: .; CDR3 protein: CTSSQDGGKGGINSPLHF; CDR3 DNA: TGCACCAGCAGCCAAGATGGGGGGAAAGGGGGCATAAATTCACCCCTCCACTTT
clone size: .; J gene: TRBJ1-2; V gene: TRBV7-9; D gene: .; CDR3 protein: CASSLGSEGGYTF; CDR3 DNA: TGTGCCAGCAGCTTAGGGAGTGAGGGTGGCTACACCTTC
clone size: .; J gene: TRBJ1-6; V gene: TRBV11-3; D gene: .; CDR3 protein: CASSFGLSSSPLHF; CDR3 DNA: TGTGCCAGCAGCTTTGGGCTTTCTAGTTCACCCCTCCACTTT
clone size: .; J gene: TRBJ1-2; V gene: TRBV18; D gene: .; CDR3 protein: CASAPQTEGYGYTF; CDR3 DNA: TGTGCCAGCGCACCCCAGACAGAAGGGTATGGCTACACCTTC
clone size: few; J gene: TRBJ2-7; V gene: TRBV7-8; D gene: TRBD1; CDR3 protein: CASSLARRGHEQYF; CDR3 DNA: TGTGCCAGCAGCTTAGCCCGTAGGGGGCACGAGCAGTACTTC
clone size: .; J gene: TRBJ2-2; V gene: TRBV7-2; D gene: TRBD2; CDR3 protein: CASRGGVSGELFF; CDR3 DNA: TGTGCCAGTAGGGGAGGGGTATCCGGGGAGCTGTTTTTT
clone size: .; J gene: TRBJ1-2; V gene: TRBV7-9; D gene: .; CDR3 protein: CASSPLEGNYGYTF; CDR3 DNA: TGTGCCAGCAGCCCGCTTGAGGGAAACTATGGCTACACCTTC
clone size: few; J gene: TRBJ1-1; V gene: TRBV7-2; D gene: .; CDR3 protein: CASSLARPKGAGIEAFF; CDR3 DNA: TGTGCCAGCAGCTTAGCGCGGCCGAAAGGGGCTGGTATTGAAGCTTTCTTT
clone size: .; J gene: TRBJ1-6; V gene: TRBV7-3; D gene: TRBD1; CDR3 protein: CASSLNRQGADNSPLHF; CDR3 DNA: TGTGCCAGCAGCTTAAATCGGCAGGGGGCGGACAATTCACCCCTCCACTTT
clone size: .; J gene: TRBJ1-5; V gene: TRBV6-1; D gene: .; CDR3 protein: CASSEGQAFNQPQHF; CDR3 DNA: TGTGCCAGCAGTGAAGGCCAGGCGTTCAATCAGCCCCAGCATTTT
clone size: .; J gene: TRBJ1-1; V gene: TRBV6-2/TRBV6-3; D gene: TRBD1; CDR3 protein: CASRRDRARNTEAFF; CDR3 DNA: TGTGCCAGCAGAAGGGACAGGGCGCGGAACACTGAAGCTTTCTTT
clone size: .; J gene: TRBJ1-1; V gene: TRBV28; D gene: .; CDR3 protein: CASSLPGTQGRGAFF; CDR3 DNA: TGTGCCAGCAGTTTACCCGGGACCCAGGGACGGGGGGCCTTCTTT
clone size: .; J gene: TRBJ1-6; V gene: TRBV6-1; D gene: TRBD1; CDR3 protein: CASSLQGATTSYNSPLHF; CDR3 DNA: TGTGCCAGCAGTCTACAGGGGGCTACGACCTCCTATAATTCACCCCTCCACTTT
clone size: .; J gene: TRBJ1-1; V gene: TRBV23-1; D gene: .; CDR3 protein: CASSQTLGGMRGNTEAFF; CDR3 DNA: TGCGCCAGCAGTCAAACACTCGGGGGAATGCGAGGGAACACTGAAGCTTTCTTT
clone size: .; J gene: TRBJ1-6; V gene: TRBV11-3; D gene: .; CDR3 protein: CASSLTLGAYNSPLHF; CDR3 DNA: TGTGCCAGCAGCCTAACTTTGGGGGCATATAATTCACCCCTCCACTTT
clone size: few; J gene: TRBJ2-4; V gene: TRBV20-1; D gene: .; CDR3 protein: CSAEDLSRDIQYF; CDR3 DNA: TGCAGTGCTGAGGACTTGTCCCGGGACATTCAGTACTTC
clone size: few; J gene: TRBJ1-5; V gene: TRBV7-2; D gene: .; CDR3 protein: CASSLGGVSNQPQHF; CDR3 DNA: TGTGCCAGCAGCTTAGGCGGGGTAAGCAATCAGCCCCAGCATTTT
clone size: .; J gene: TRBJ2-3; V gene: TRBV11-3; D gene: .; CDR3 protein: CASSLDGGPTDTQYF; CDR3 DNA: TGTGCCAGCAGCTTAGACGGGGGGCCCACAGATACGCAGTATTTT
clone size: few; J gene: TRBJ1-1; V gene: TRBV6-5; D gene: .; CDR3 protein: CASSYSPGLRNTEAFF; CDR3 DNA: TGTGCCAGCAGTTACTCTCCGGGACTGCGGAACACTGAAGCTTTCTTT
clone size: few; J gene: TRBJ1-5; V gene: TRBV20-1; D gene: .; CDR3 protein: CSAKVIPVGLPINQPQHF; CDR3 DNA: TGCAGTGCTAAAGTAATCCCGGTGGGACTGCCGATTAATCAGCCCCAGCATTTT
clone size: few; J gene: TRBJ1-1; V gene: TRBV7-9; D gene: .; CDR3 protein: CASTFRGNTEAFF; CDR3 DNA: TGTGCCAGCACCTTCAGGGGTAACACTGAAGCTTTCTTT